The 26 T cell receptor beta chains below come from one sample, sequenced in a study of blood T cells in healthy people across ages. Sample-barcoded 5' priming and a J-beta primer mix drove a second PCR of 7 to 11 cycles. A single record per CDR3 protein comes from TCRdb applying MiXCR to the 5' RACE reads. The sample has fewer than 2,000,000 distinct CDR3 sequences; roughly 43% are singletons. The sequenced sample was blood. The receptors stem from a human donor in good health.

In this sample, this clonotype turned up a few times. As DNA, the CDR3 is TGTGCCAGCAGTGAAAGACAGTTAGGGTTAATAGAGACCCAGTACTTC. This translates into CASSERQLGLIETQYF. The V and J genes are TRBV28 and TRBJ2-5, with TRBD1 as a possible D gene (5 bases). This CDR3 comprises 16 residues. The V gene's germline CDR1 is MDHEN and CDR2 SYDVKM. V dropped 5 bases and J dropped 4 bases, with 20 bases sitting between them.

The V gene is TRBV11-2, the J gene TRBJ2-1; 8 bases are shared with TRBD2. The germline CDR1 and CDR2 sequences are SGHAT and FQNNGV. CDR3 size: 14 residues. The J segment lost 4 bases and the V segment lost 4 bases, leaving 3 bases of the junction unmatched. The CDR3 loop is CASSSIAGYNEQFF. The CDR3 DNA reads as TGTGCCAGCAGCTCGATAGCGGGGTACAATGAGCAGTTCTTC.

The chain recombines TRBV7-2 with TRBJ2-2; D perhaps matches TRBD2 (6 bases). The ends were cut back, 5 bases at V and 10 bases at J, with 20 bases in the middle. Looked up from germline, CDR1 is SGHTA and CDR2 is FQGNSA. The CDR3 sequence is 15 residues long. The CDR3 protein is CASSRRAAREEELFF. The DNA of the CDR3 is TGTGCCAGCAGCCGCCGAGCGGCGCGGGAAGAGGAGCTGTTTTTT.

In its sample, this clonotype was seen a few times. The chain links TRBV7-3 to TRBJ1-2; D ambiguous. The V end was cut by 2 bases, the J end by 4 bases, with 11 bases between. Per germline, CDR1 SGHTA and CDR2 FQGTGA. This CDR3 contains 14 residues. The CDR3 loop reads CASSLDPTSYGYTF. The CDR3 region has the DNA TGTGCCAGCAGCTTAGACCCGACTAGCTATGGCTACACCTTC.

Remarks on this clonotype: Just one base apart from a much larger clone, this may be a read error. V and J are TRBV20-1 and TRBJ2-4; D remains ambiguous. This CDR3 is 12 amino acids long. Germline CDR1 is DFQATT and CDR2 is SNEGSKA (reference sequence). The CDR3 protein is CSARRTENMQYF. As DNA, the CDR3 is TGCAGTGCTAGGAGGACGGAAAACATGCAGTACTTC.

This chain connects TRBV7-6 to TRBJ1-6; D remains ambiguous. The V and J ends lost 0 bases and 7 bases respectively, with 13 bases between them. CDR3 length: 16 amino acids. CDR1 SGHVS and CDR2 FNYEAQ come from the germline V gene. CDR3 bases: TGTGCCAGCAGCTTAGCTCCCGGACGGGTAAATTCACCCCTCCACTTT. Residues: CASSLAPGRVNSPLHF.

This chain joins TRBV4-3 and TRBJ2-3; D call uncertain. The CDR3 runs 16 residues. V lost 0 bases, J lost 4 bases, and 14 bases lay in between. CDR1 is LGHNA, CDR2 YSLEER, per germline. The chain's CDR3 is CASSQELQPSADTQYF. The CDR3 bases are TGCGCCAGCAGCCAAGAACTACAACCTTCAGCAGATACGCAGTATTTT.

On this clonotype: The conserved final phenylalanine or tryptophan is absent from the CDR3, which likely points to a read error. The chain links TRBV6-6 to TRBJ2-3; maybe TRBD2 (6 bases). This CDR3 is built from 15 residues. The V end was cut by 2 bases, the J end by 6 bases, with 15 bases between. Germline V gives CDR1 MNHNY, CDR2 SVGAGI (reference sequence). The CDR3 DNA reads TGTGCCAGCAGTTACCCGGGGACTGCTTCCGATACGCAGTATTTG. It codes for CASSYPGTASDTQYL.

The chain has TRBV5-6 and TRBJ2-1, with TRBD2 as a possible D gene (5 bases). V shed 9 bases and J shed 6 bases, with 19 bases lying between them. CDR1 and CDR2 from the germline V gene are SGHDT and YYEEEE. This CDR3 region has 14 residues. In DNA form, the CDR3 reads TGTGCCACCCAGACTATGACCCGAGGCAATGAGCAGTTCTTC. This encodes CATQTMTRGNEQFF.

The V and J genes are TRBV5-1 and TRBJ2-3, with D hard to call. Between the trimmed V and J ends, which lost 5 bases and 3 bases, there was a span of 16 bases. The CDR3 runs to 15 residues. Germline V gives CDR1 SGHRS, CDR2 YFSETQ. The CDR3 spells CASSSGPWGTDTQYF. The DNA of the CDR3 is TGCGCCAGCAGTTCTGGCCCCTGGGGAACAGATACGCAGTATTTT.

The rearrangement joins TRBV12-3 or TRBV12-4 to TRBJ1-2; 7 bases fit TRBD1. Trimming removed 8 bases from V and 6 bases from J; junction bases left unmatched: 12. The CDR3 totals 14 residues. In DNA form, the CDR3 reads TGTGCCAGCCGCGAGTCCGAGACAGGGAATGGCTACACCTTC. It codes for CASRESETGNGYTF.

The chain combines TRBV4-3 with TRBJ2-3; a possible D gene is TRBD1 (7 bases). The V and J ends lost 4 bases and 0 bases respectively, with 14 bases between them. The germline gives CDR1 LGHNA, CDR2 YSLEER. The CDR3 length is 16 residues. The CDR3 DNA is TGCGCCAGCAGCCCGCAGGGGGGTGGAAGCACAGATACGCAGTATTTT. It specifies CASSPQGGGSTDTQYF.

The V and J genes are TRBV20-1 and TRBJ2-3; 8 positions agree with TRBD1. Germline V gene lookup returns CDR1 DFQATT and CDR2 SNEGSKA (reference sequence). The length of the CDR3 is 15 residues. The V and J ends lost 7 bases and 3 bases, in that order; junction bases with no gene match: 12. The DNA of the CDR3 is TGCAGTGTTAACCCGGGACAGGATCCTACAGATACGCAGTATTTT. Encoded protein: CSVNPGQDPTDTQYF.

This clonotype has only a few counts. V usage is TRBV7-2 and J usage is TRBJ2-3; TRBD2 is a possible D gene (5 bases). The CDR3 extends over 14 amino acids. Germline CDR1 and CDR2: SGHTA and FQGNSA. V lost 6 bases, J lost 4 bases, and 14 bases lay in between. In nucleotides, the CDR3 is TGTGCCAGCAGAACGGGGTCTCCCCCAGATACGCAGTATTTT. Its translation is CASRTGSPPDTQYF. The full variable domain, its missing parts supplied by reference TRBV7-2 and TRBJ2-3, is GAGVSQSPSNKVTEKGKDVELRCDPISGHTALYWYRQSLGQGLEFLIYFQGNSAPDKSGLPSDRFSAERTGGSVSTLTIQRTQQEDSAVYLCASRTGSPPDTQYFGPGTRLTVL.

V gene TRBV4-3 combines with J gene TRBJ2-1; D not certain. CDR3 length: 13 residues. With 0 bases removed from V and 10 bases from J, the gap between germline ends came to 10 bases. Germline V gene data show CDR1 as LGHNA and CDR2 as YSLEER. Written as DNA, the CDR3 is TGCGCCAGCAGCCAAGATCCAAGGCCCGAGCAGTTCTTC. This encodes CASSQDPRPEQFF.

The rearrangement uses TRBV4-2 and TRBJ2-5; 11 bases are a match to TRBD2. V dropped 2 bases and J dropped 2; count of bases not matched to a gene: 10. Looked up from germline, CDR1 is LGHNA and CDR2 is YNFKEQ. This CDR3 is built from 18 residues. CDR3 in amino acids: CASSQLRAGTSGQETQYF. CDR3 nucleotide sequence: TGTGCCAGCAGCCAACTACGGGCGGGGACTAGCGGACAAGAGACCCAGTACTTC.

This chain links TRBV7-9 with TRBJ1-5; perhaps TRBD1 as D (5 bases). The CDR3 spans 17 residues. V was shortened by 0 bases and J by 5 bases, with 17 bases between the two germline ends. Germline V gene sequence: CDR1 SEHNR, CDR2 FQNEAQ (reference sequence). The CDR3 DNA reads TGTGCCAGCAGCTTAGCGGAAGGGGACCCCCCGTATCAGCCCCAGCATTTT. Protein sequence: CASSLAEGDPPYQPQHF.

This sequence joins TRBV24-1 and TRBJ1-4, with no clear D. V was trimmed by 3 bases and J by 0 bases, leaving 10 bases between them. Germline CDR1 is KGHDR and CDR2 is SFDVKD. The CDR3 spans 16 residues. The CDR3 region has the DNA TGTGCCACCAGTGATCTATCAAGGGCAACTAATGAAAAACTGTTTTTT. Its translation: CATSDLSRATNEKLFF.

The V and J genes are TRBV7-3 and TRBJ2-5; 8 nucleotides agree with TRBD1. CDR1 and CDR2 from the germline V gene are SGHTA and FQGTGA. The V and J ends lost 3 bases and 11 bases, in that order; junction bases with no gene match: 14. This CDR3 contains 15 residues. CDR3 region: CASSFQGAGNNEQYF. Written as DNA, the CDR3 is TGTGCCAGCAGCTTTCAGGGGGCTGGGAACAATGAGCAGTACTTC.

The J gene is TRBJ2-7, the V gene TRBV13; 11 nucleotides agree with TRBD1. Germline V lookup: CDR1 PRHDT, CDR2 FYEKMQ (reference sequence). V lost 5 bases, J lost 2 bases, and 8 bases stayed unmatched. This CDR3 comprises 16 residues. As DNA, the CDR3 is TGTGCCAGCAGCCGGGCCCGGGGACAGGGGGCCTACGAGCAGTACTTC. It codes for CASSRARGQGAYEQYF.

The table lists this clonotype with a few counts. The rearrangement links TRBV7-3 to TRBJ2-5; TRBD2 agrees at 16 bases. V was clipped by 5 bases and J by 5 bases; unmatched bases: 8. Per the germline V gene, CDR1 is SGHTA and CDR2 is FQGTGA. CDR3 size: 17 residues. The CDR3 sequence is CASSLGTSGGAWETQYF. As DNA, the CDR3 is TGTGCCAGCAGCCTCGGGACTAGCGGGGGGGCCTGGGAGACCCAGTACTTC.

The chain is built from TRBV6-6 and TRBJ2-3, with 10 bases aligning to TRBD2. Germline V gene data show CDR1 as MNHNY and CDR2 as SVGAGI (reference sequence). V was clipped by 2 bases and J by 5 bases; unmatched bases: 10. There are 17 residues in the CDR3. Here the CDR3 reads CASSYETSGAIGDTQYF. The CDR3 region has the DNA TGTGCCAGCAGTTACGAAACTAGCGGGGCGATTGGAGATACGCAGTATTTT.

J is TRBJ2-3 and V is TRBV29-1; D uncertain. This CDR3 comprises 15 residues. CDR1 is SQVTM, CDR2 ANQGSEA, per germline. The V end was cut by 4 bases, the J end by 0 bases, with 14 bases between. The CDR3 loop is CSVASGVRSTDTQYF. The CDR3 nucleotides read TGCAGCGTTGCCTCCGGAGTCAGGAGCACAGATACGCAGTATTTT.

V gene TRBV20-1 combines with J gene TRBJ2-4; the D gene is possibly TRBD2 (6 bases). Germline-derived CDR1 and CDR2 are DFQATT and SNEGSKA (reference sequence). V was shortened by 6 bases and J by 10 bases, with 19 bases between the two germline ends. This CDR3 is 13 amino acids long. The CDR3 protein is CSAQRGPREIQYF. Here the CDR3 DNA reads TGCAGTGCGCAGAGGGGCCCCCGGGAGATTCAGTACTTC.

This rearrangement joins TRBV4-1 to TRBJ1-4, with unresolved D. The CDR3 has 16 amino acids. V dropped 0 bases and J dropped 8 bases, with 16 bases sitting between them. Per germline, CDR1 MGHRA and CDR2 YSYEKL. In DNA form, the CDR3 reads TGCGCCAGCAGCCAAGATCTCGCGGCCTTCGGGGAAAAACTGTTTTTT. The encoded protein is CASSQDLAAFGEKLFF.

This clonotype was seen more than once but under ten times. The J gene is TRBJ2-3, the V gene TRBV6-1, with a tentative D call TRBD2 (6 bases). The CDR3 totals 17 residues. V lost 6 bases and J 0 bases, leaving 19 bases between the germline ends. The germline gives CDR1 MNHNS, CDR2 SASEGT. The CDR3 spells CASRNTPGRGSTDTQYF. The CDR3 coding sequence is TGTGCCAGCAGGAATACCCCGGGACGGGGGAGCACAGATACGCAGTATTTT.